The 12 T cell receptor beta chains in this list originate from one sample, sequenced in a study of beta chain features in type 1 diabetes. Expressed TCRB transcripts were sequenced, since all the RNA that had been isolated was reverse transcribed. Sequencing was performed with immunoSEQ multiplex PCR; in TCRdb, only in-frame clones are kept and a portion is missing. The table has 500,000 to 800,000 clones, roughly an eighth seen once. These receptors are not linked to any known antigen. Overall study results and limits: All four CD4+ subsets of Type 1 diabetes patients contained TCRB CDR3s that were moderately but significantly shorter.

What was sequenced was naive CD4+ T cells from blood. The source of these receptors is a young man with type 1 diabetes.

The rearrangement uses TRBV30 and TRBJ1-2; D might be TRBD1 (6 bases). Trimming took off 3 bases at V and 1 base at J, with 18 bases between the two ends. Germline-derived CDR1 and CDR2 are GTSNPN and SVGIG (reference sequence). The length of the CDR3 is 16 residues. The CDR3 loop is CAWSLLHREINYGYTF. In nucleotides, the CDR3 is TGTGCCTGGAGCCTGCTCCACAGGGAGATTAACTATGGCTACACCTTC.

This clone was observed a few times. The gene calls are TRBV6-5 and TRBJ2-1, with 8 bases aligning to TRBD1. CDR1 is MNHEY and CDR2 is SVGAGI in the germline V gene. This CDR3 is built from 16 residues. The V segment lost 4 bases and the J segment 5 bases; nucleotides outside the gene matches: 10. The CDR3 DNA follows: TGTGCCAGCAGTTTGATCGGGACAGGCCGAAACAATGAGCAGTTCTTC. It yields the protein CASSLIGTGRNNEQFF.

This clone has a handful of counts. The V and J genes are TRBV11-3 and TRBJ2-4; possible D gene TRBD1, 6 bases. CDR3 length: 15 amino acids. The V end was cut by 5 bases, the J end by 8 bases, with 19 bases between. CDR1 is SGHNT, CDR2 YENEEA, per germline. As DNA, the CDR3 is TGTGCCAGCAGCCCTAACAGGGCCCTGGTGGACATTCAGTACTTC. Its protein is CASSPNRALVDIQYF.

V gene TRBV11-1 combines with J gene TRBJ1-1; unclear D gene. Germline loops: CDR1 SGHAT, CDR2 FQDESV (reference sequence). CDR3 length equals 14 residues. With 7 bases removed from V and 3 bases from J, the gap between germline ends came to 15 bases. The CDR3 DNA follows: TGTGCCAGCAACACCCGAATCGGATACACTGAAGCTTTCTTT. This gives the protein CASNTRIGYTEAFF.

This clone was picked up a small number of times. V usage is TRBV6-5 and J usage is TRBJ2-7; the D is unclear. CDR1 MNHEY and CDR2 SVGAGI come from the germline V gene. The CDR3 contains 14 residues. The V gene lost 0 bases and the J gene lost 0 bases, with 6 bases spanning the gap. The CDR3: CASSYSATSYEQYF. CDR3 in DNA: TGTGCCAGCAGTTACTCAGCCACCTCCTACGAGCAGTACTTC.

The V gene is TRBV18, the J gene TRBJ1-4; D gene ambiguous. The CDR3 contains 14 residues. The germline V gene encodes CDR1 KGHSH and CDR2 LQKENI. Trimming removed 1 base at V and 0 bases at J, with 3 bases between. The CDR3 here is CASSPQATNEKLFF. For the CDR3, the DNA is TGTGCCAGCTCACCACAGGCAACTAATGAAAAACTGTTTTTT. Combining the CDR3 with reference TRBV18 and TRBJ1-4 gives the whole variable domain NAGVMQNPRHLVRRRGQEARLRCSPMKGHSHVYWYRQLPEEGLKFMVYLQKENIIDESGMPKERFSAEFPKEGPSILRIQQVVRGDSAAYFCASSPQATNEKLFFGSGTQLSVL.

The chain's CDR3 is CAISESTAQPQHF. CDR3 sequence (DNA): TGTGCCATCAGTGAGTCGACCGCGCAGCCCCAGCATTTT. The rearrangement links TRBV10-3 to TRBJ1-5; D is ambiguous. Germline V gene data show CDR1 as ENHRY and CDR2 as SYGVKD. This CDR3 comprises 13 residues. Trimming stripped 0 bases from V and 7 bases from J, with 7 bases between.

This clone occurred a few times. Other DNA sequences in this specimen translate into the identical CDR3. This chain uses TRBV9 with TRBJ1-3; D is uncertain. The CDR3 runs to 12 residues. Germline assignment: CDR1 SGDLS and CDR2 YYNGEE. V was shortened by 1 base and J by 4 bases, with 3 bases between the two germline ends. The CDR3: CASSVTGNTIYF. The CDR3 DNA reads as TGTGCCAGCAGCGTAACGGGAAACACCATATATTTT.

This chain uses TRBV27 with TRBJ2-7; D is perhaps TRBD1 (7 bases). CDR1 MNHEY and CDR2 SMNVEV come from the germline V gene (reference sequence). The CDR3 is made up of 15 amino acids. V was trimmed by 6 bases and J by 0 bases, leaving 15 bases between them. The CDR3 bases are TGTGCCAGCAGCCCCGACAGGGACTCCTCCTACGAGCAGTACTTC. This codes for CASSPDRDSSYEQYF.

The chain links TRBV19 to TRBJ2-1, with D perhaps TRBD1 or TRBD2 (6 bases each). V was shortened by 2 bases and J by 8 bases, with 10 bases between the two germline ends. The CDR3 consists of 13 residues. Germline CDR1 is LNHDA and CDR2 is SQIVND (reference sequence). In DNA form, the CDR3 reads TGTGCCAGTAGTATATCCGGGGGCTATGAGCAGTTCTTC. As protein: CASSISGGYEQFF.

This clone was counted only a few times. V usage is TRBV9 and J usage is TRBJ1-4; 7 bases match TRBD1. Trimming at V came to 5 bases and at J to 8 bases, leaving 12 bases not matched to a gene. The CDR3 sequence is 15 residues long. CDR1 and CDR2 (germline): SGDLS, YYNGEE. CDR3: CASSSQDRLVEKLFF. The CDR3 DNA follows: TGTGCCAGCAGTTCCCAGGACAGGCTTGTCGAAAAACTGTTTTTT.

This clone has more than one count but fewer than ten. This chain uses TRBV11-2 with TRBJ2-1; 9 bases are shared with TRBD2. Germline assignment: CDR1 SGHAT and CDR2 FQNNGV. With 0 bases clipped from V and 3 bases from J, the junction kept 9 bases outside the gene matches. This CDR3 region has 18 residues. The CDR3 here is CASSLDRRLAVFYNEQFF. As DNA, the CDR3 is TGTGCCAGCAGCTTAGATAGGAGACTAGCGGTTTTCTACAATGAGCAGTTCTTC.